This entry lists 26 T cell receptor beta chains sequenced from one sample in a study of blood T cells in healthy people across ages. A second PCR of roughly 7 to 11 cycles used a sample-barcoded 5' primer and a J-beta primer mix. TCRdb re-called the 5' RACE reads with MiXCR, one entry per CDR3 protein. Altogether fewer than 700,000 distinct CDR3 sequences are present, roughly two fifths being singletons, with the ten largest covering around 30%. The material sequenced was blood. The receptor source for this set is a man at least 80 years old in good health.

Remarks on this clonotype: This clone may be a read error of a much larger clone one base away. V and J are TRBV6-5 and TRBJ2-3; D is unclear. Germline CDR1 MNHEY, CDR2 SVGAGI. The CDR3 loop spans 12 amino acids. CDR3 nucleotide sequence: TGTGCCAGCAGTAAAAGCACAGATACGCGGTATTTT. This translates into CASSKSTDTRYF.

V and J are TRBV29-1 and TRBJ1-5; 7 bases are a match to TRBD1. Trimming took 6 bases from V and 2 from J; bases not matched to a gene: 10. Germline CDR1 and CDR2: SQVTM and ANQGSEA. The length of the CDR3 is 15 residues. The CDR3 is CSVTIEGAGNQPQHF. CDR3 nucleotides: TGCAGCGTAACTATCGAGGGGGCCGGCAATCAGCCCCAGCATTTT.

This chain joins TRBV2 and TRBJ2-1; D is ambiguous. The DNA matches TRBJ2-7 better at its end, which makes the J call doubtful. Germline values: CDR1 SNHLY, CDR2 FYNNEI. CDR3 length: 14 residues. Here the CDR3 reads CASRTSVGYNEQYF. The CDR3 nucleotides read TGTGCCAGCAGAACAAGTGTAGGCTACAATGAGCAGTACTTC.

This clonotype was counted many times. The chain is built from TRBV15 and TRBJ2-1; 11 nucleotides line up with TRBD2. This CDR3 has 14 residues. V shed 7 bases, J shed 6 bases, and the junction held 5 bases outside the gene matches. Germline V lookup: CDR1 LNHNV, CDR2 YYDKDF (reference sequence). CDR3 sequence: CATTVAGGPNEQFF. CDR3 bases: TGTGCCACCACCGTAGCGGGAGGGCCCAATGAGCAGTTCTTC.

J is TRBJ2-2 and V is TRBV5-1; 7 bases line up with TRBD1. This CDR3 region has 16 residues. Germline CDR1 is SGHRS and CDR2 is YFSETQ. V dropped 5 bases and J dropped 0; count of bases not matched to a gene: 7. CDR3 in DNA: TGCGCCAGCAGTCCTGACAGGGCGTCGAACACCGGGGAGCTGTTTTTT. It yields the protein CASSPDRASNTGELFF.

The chain uses TRBV7-2 and TRBJ1-4; possible D gene TRBD1, 5 bases. V lost 0 bases to trimming and J lost 5 bases, with 16 bases between them. Germline CDR1 SGHTA, CDR2 FQGNSA. This CDR3 region has 17 residues. DNA of the CDR3: TGTGCCAGCAGCTTAGCGGGAAGACAGACACAAAATGAAAAACTGTTTTTT. This encodes CASSLAGRQTQNEKLFF.

The gene calls are TRBV5-1 and TRBJ2-7; D gene uncertain. V was trimmed by 2 bases and J by 3 bases, leaving 9 bases between them. CDR3 length: 13 residues. The germline V gene encodes CDR1 SGHRS and CDR2 YFSETQ. The CDR3 spells CASSLYQFYEQYF. CDR3 in DNA: TGCGCCAGCAGCTTATATCAGTTCTACGAGCAGTACTTC.

This clonotype appeared a few times. The V call is TRBV12-3 or TRBV12-4, the J call TRBJ1-2, with 7 nucleotides matching TRBD1. The CDR3 is 15 amino acids. V shed 2 bases, J shed 4 bases, and the junction held 7 bases outside the gene matches. The CDR3 DNA sequence: TGTGCCAGCAGTTTATTCGAGGGGGCGACCTATGGCTACACCTTC. It is translated as CASSLFEGATYGYTF.

In its sample, this clonotype was seen a few times. In nucleotides, the CDR3 is TGTGCCAGCAGCCCGTCTTTTGGGTCCTACGAGCAGTACTTC. It codes for CASSPSFGSYEQYF. The chain has TRBV11-2 and TRBJ2-7, with D hard to call. The germline CDR1 and CDR2 sequences are SGHAT and FQNNGV. Trimming cost V 5 bases and J 1 base, with 12 bases left between them. The CDR3 sequence is 14 residues long.

This chain uses TRBV28 with TRBJ1-1; D is undetermined. This CDR3 has 14 amino acids. Germline loops: CDR1 MDHEN, CDR2 SYDVKM. V lost 8 bases and J 0 bases, leaving 13 bases between the germline ends. The CDR3 sequence is CASGYSLMNTEAFF. CDR3 sequence (DNA): TGTGCCAGCGGGTACAGTTTAATGAACACTGAAGCTTTCTTT.

The genes are TRBV5-1 and TRBJ1-5; 9 bases match TRBD1. CDR1 and CDR2 from the germline V gene are SGHRS and YFSETQ. The CDR3 is made up of 20 amino acids. V dropped 1 base and J dropped 2; count of bases not matched to a gene: 16. The CDR3 sequence is CASSLFRDRETHKGNQPQHF. The CDR3 region has the DNA TGCGCCAGCAGCTTGTTCCGGGACAGGGAAACTCACAAGGGCAATCAGCCCCAGCATTTT.

The chain recombines TRBV14 with TRBJ2-5, with TRBD2 matching 8 bases. CDR1 and CDR2 (germline): SGHDN, FVKESK. J gave up 5 bases and V 5 bases, and 10 bases lay outside the gene matches. CDR3 length: 15 amino acids. This CDR3 is CASSNPEGGRETQYF. CDR3 nucleotides: TGTGCCAGCAGCAACCCAGAAGGCGGGAGGGAGACCCAGTACTTC.

This clonotype was observed a handful of times. This sequence joins TRBV5-1 and TRBJ2-3; possible D gene TRBD1, 6 bases. The CDR3 contains 13 residues. CDR1 and CDR2 (germline): SGHRS, YFSETQ. Deletions cut 0 bases from V and 6 bases from J, with 8 bases between. The CDR3 bases are TGCGCCAGCAGCTTGGCAGGGGTCGATACGCAGTATTTT. Its translation is CASSLAGVDTQYF.

The chain carries TRBV28 and TRBJ2-4; TRBD1 matches 7 bases. Germline V CDR1 and CDR2: MDHEN, SYDVKM. This CDR3 spans 20 amino acids. J gave up 0 bases and V 3 bases, and 17 bases lay outside the gene matches. This CDR3 reads CASSFARDSPTYGAKNIQYF. CDR3 bases: TGTGCCAGCAGTTTCGCCCGGGACAGCCCTACTTACGGAGCCAAAAACATTCAGTACTTC.

This clonotype was picked up a small number of times. The V call is TRBV6-5, the J call TRBJ2-5; 12 bases align to TRBD2. Germline trimming cut 5 bases from V and 5 bases from J; bases unmatched to any gene: 9. The CDR3 loop spans 16 amino acids. CDR1 is MNHEY, CDR2 SVGAGI, per germline. CDR3 amino acids: CASSLLLAGGGETQYF. The CDR3 nucleotides read TGTGCCAGCAGTCTCCTACTAGCGGGGGGCGGGGAGACCCAGTACTTC.

This sequence joins TRBV6-1 and TRBJ1-5; D might be TRBD1 (5 bases). The V gene lost 10 bases and the J gene lost 0 bases, with 16 bases spanning the gap. The CDR3 loop spans 15 amino acids. Germline V gene data show CDR1 as MNHNS and CDR2 as SASEGT. CDR3 bases: TGTGCCACTAGCGGGGACGGGTATAGCAATCAGCCCCAGCATTTT. It specifies CATSGDGYSNQPQHF.

The sample holds a few counts of this clonotype. This chain joins TRBV7-9 and TRBJ1-2; TRBD1 is a possible D gene (6 bases). V lost 2 bases and J 8 bases, leaving 9 bases between the germline ends. Germline CDR1 is SEHNR and CDR2 is FQNEAQ (reference sequence). The CDR3 has 12 residues. The CDR3, as DNA: TGTGCCAGCAGCTTAAGGGGGATCGGCTACACCTTC. Protein: CASSLRGIGYTF.

The rearrangement joins TRBV18 to TRBJ2-1; 11 bases are shared with TRBD2. The J segment lost 6 bases and the V segment lost 2 bases, leaving 3 bases of the junction unmatched. Per germline, CDR1 KGHSH and CDR2 LQKENI. The CDR3 has 15 residues. The CDR3 bases are TGTGCCAGCTCACCAGTACTAGCGGGAGTCAATGAGCAGTTCTTC. Translated, it gives CASSPVLAGVNEQFF.

The V and J genes are TRBV7-2 and TRBJ2-7; no firm D call. The CDR3 covers 16 residues. Germline lookup yields CDR1 SGHTA and CDR2 FQGNSA. Deletions cut 2 bases from V and 2 bases from J, with 16 bases between. The CDR3 DNA sequence: TGTGCCAGCAGCTTAAAAGTGCACCAGCAGGCCTACGAGCAGTACTTC. Protein product: CASSLKVHQQAYEQYF.

This clonotype has just a few counts. The chain employs TRBV5-1 and TRBJ2-5; 13 bases line up with TRBD2. The CDR3 extends over 14 amino acids. CDR1 SGHRS and CDR2 YFSETQ come from the germline V gene. The trim removed 4 bases at V and 5 bases at J, leaving 2 bases unmatched. CDR3 loop: CASSTSGGVETQYF. The CDR3 nucleotides are TGCGCCAGCAGCACTAGCGGGGGGGTCGAGACCCAGTACTTC.

CDR3 nucleotide sequence: TGTGCCAGCAGCCAAGTATCGCGGACCACCGGGGAGCTGTTTTTT. Translating it yields CASSQVSRTTGELFF. The chain has TRBV14 and TRBJ2-2, with no clear D. Germline V lookup: CDR1 SGHDN, CDR2 FVKESK. This CDR3 comprises 15 residues. Trimming left V 1 base short and J 4 bases short, with 10 bases between.

J is TRBJ1-2 and V is TRBV12-3 or TRBV12-4; D remains ambiguous. With 0 bases removed from V and 7 bases from J, the gap between germline ends came to 12 bases. This CDR3 contains 14 residues. The CDR3 DNA reads TGTGCCAGCAGTTTAGCGGGGTGGTTGGGTGGCTACACCTTC. Amino acids: CASSLAGWLGGYTF.

The V and J genes are TRBV6-5 and TRBJ2-1; TRBD2 aligns across 9 bases. Germline loops: CDR1 MNHEY, CDR2 SVGAGI. The V segment lost 6 bases and the J segment 10 bases; nucleotides outside the gene matches: 16. The CDR3 runs 16 residues. As DNA, the CDR3 is TGTGCCAGCAGCCTACGGGGAGCGGGAGGACAGAAGGAGCAGTTCTTC. As protein: CASSLRGAGGQKEQFF.

In this sample, this clonotype turned up many times. V and J are TRBV20-1 and TRBJ1-2, with TRBD1 as a possible D gene (5 bases). Germline values: CDR1 DFQATT, CDR2 SNEGSKA (reference sequence). Trimming removed 5 bases from V and 4 bases from J, with 17 bases in between. CDR3 length: 14 residues. As DNA, the CDR3 is TGCAGTGCTTGGGACGGAGGCCCGCTCTATGGCTACACCTTC. It codes for CSAWDGGPLYGYTF.

The CDR3 spells CASSLRLAGGMNTGELFF. Written as DNA, the CDR3 is TGTGCCAGCAGCCTCCGACTAGCGGGAGGAATGAACACCGGGGAGCTGTTTTTT. The gene calls are TRBV11-2 and TRBJ2-2; 13 bases line up with TRBD2. V lost 5 bases to trimming and J lost 1 base; unmatched junction nucleotides: 7. The CDR3 extends over 18 amino acids. CDR1 SGHAT and CDR2 FQNNGV come from the germline V gene.

The rearrangement uses TRBV20-1 and TRBJ2-1; 9 nucleotides match TRBD1. Gene TRBJ2-7 matches the end of the DNA better, so the J call may be wrong. Germline V gives CDR1 DFQATT, CDR2 SNEGSKA (reference sequence). This CDR3 region has 14 residues. The CDR3 reads CSAEDRGIYNEQYF. The CDR3 DNA reads as TGCAGTGCTGAGGACAGGGGAATCTACAATGAGCAGTACTTC.